This T cell receptor beta chain stems from a study of cytomegalovirus exposure and HLA in healthy donors. Primers included in the PCR were 60 Vbeta and 13 Jbeta primers. Assay: immunoSEQ multiplex PCR; the TCRdb copy retains only in-frame clones and omits some. The sample carries around 120,000 clones, less than 75% recorded once. The ends lost 7 bases at V and 3 bases at J; junction bases unmatched: 6. The length of the CDR3 is 14 residues. In germline, CDR1 is WNHNN, CDR2 SYGVQD (reference sequence). The chain combines TRBV10-1 with TRBJ2-3; TRBD1 matches at 8 bases. Sequenced input: PBMCs. The TCR was taken from a man between 35 and 55 years old in good health and CMV-seropositive. The CDR3 is CASTRGLETDTQYF. The CDR3, as DNA: TGCGCCAGCACCAGGGGGCTCGAGACAGATACGCAGTATTTT.